Sequencing of this T cell receptor (beta chain) was carried out in a study of early T cells in non-severe SARS-CoV-2 infection. Study in general: Sequenced bulk RNA came from whole blood that was unsorted, and chains were unpaired.

TCRdb fed the 5' RACE reads into MiXCR, producing one record per CDR3 protein. The sample includes around 53,000 distinct CDR3 sequences, 10% to 15% of them seen just once. CDR3 length: 14 residues. Germline CDR1 reads SGDLS; CDR2 reads YYNGEE. Trimming stripped 0 bases from V and 5 bases from J, with 11 bases between. This sequence joins TRBV9 and TRBJ1-1; unclear D gene. The sample in question was whole blood, obtained at baseline. The receptor was derived from an adult who was a healthcare worker with PCR-confirmed SARS-CoV-2 infection or an uninfected control (not recorded which). The CDR3 here is CASSVEWSNTEAFF. The CDR3 coding sequence is TGTGCCAGCAGCGTAGAGTGGTCTAATACTGAAGCTTTCTTT. Looking up the rest from reference TRBV9 and TRBJ1-1 gives the full variable domain: DSGVTQTPKHLITATGQRVTLRCSPRSGDLSVYWYQQSLDQGLQFLIQYYNGEERAKGNILERFSAQQFPDLHSELNLSSLELGDSALYFCASSVEWSNTEAFFGQGTRLTVV.